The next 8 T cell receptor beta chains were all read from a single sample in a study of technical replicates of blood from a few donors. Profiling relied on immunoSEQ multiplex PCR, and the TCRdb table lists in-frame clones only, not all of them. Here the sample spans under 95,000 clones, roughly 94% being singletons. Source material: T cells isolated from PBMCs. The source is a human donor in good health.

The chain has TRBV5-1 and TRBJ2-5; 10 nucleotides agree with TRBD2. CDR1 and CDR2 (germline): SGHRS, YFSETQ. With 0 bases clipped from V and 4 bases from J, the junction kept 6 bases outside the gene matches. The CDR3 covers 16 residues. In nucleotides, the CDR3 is TGCGCCAGCAGCTTGGCCTTAGCGGGAGGCCGAGAGACCCAGTACTTC. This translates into CASSLALAGGRETQYF.

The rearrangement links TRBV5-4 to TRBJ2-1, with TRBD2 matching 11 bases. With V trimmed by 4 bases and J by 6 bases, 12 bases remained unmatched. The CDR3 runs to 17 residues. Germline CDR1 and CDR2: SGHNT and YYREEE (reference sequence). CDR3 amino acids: CASSRSGGARLRNEQFF. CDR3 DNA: TGTGCCAGCAGCCGTAGCGGGGGGGCCCGGTTACGCAATGAGCAGTTCTTC.

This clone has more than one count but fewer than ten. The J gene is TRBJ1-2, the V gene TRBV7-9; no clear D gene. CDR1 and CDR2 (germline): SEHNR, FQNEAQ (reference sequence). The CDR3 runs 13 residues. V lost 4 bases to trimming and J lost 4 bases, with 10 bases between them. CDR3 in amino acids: CASSSQEGYGYTF. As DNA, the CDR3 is TGTGCCAGCAGCTCTCAGGAGGGCTATGGCTACACCTTC.

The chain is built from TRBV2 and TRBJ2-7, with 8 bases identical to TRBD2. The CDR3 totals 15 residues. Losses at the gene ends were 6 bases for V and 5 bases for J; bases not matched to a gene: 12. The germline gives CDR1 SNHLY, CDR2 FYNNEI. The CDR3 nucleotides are TGTGCCAGCAGCAAGCGGGGGCTAATGTCGGACGAGCAGTACTTC. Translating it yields CASSKRGLMSDEQYF.

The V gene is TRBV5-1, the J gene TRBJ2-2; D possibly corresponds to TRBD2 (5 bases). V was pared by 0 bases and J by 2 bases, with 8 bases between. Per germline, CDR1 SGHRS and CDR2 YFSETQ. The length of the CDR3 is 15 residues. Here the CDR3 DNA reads TGCGCCAGCAGCTTGGCCGGGATAAACACCGGGGAGCTGTTTTTT. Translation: CASSLAGINTGELFF.

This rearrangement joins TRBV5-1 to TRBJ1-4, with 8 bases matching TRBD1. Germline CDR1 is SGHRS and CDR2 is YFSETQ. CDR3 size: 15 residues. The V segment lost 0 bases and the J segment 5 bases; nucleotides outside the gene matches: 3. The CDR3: CASSLANRGNEKLFF. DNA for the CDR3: TGCGCCAGCAGCTTGGCTAACAGGGGGAATGAAAAACTGTTTTTT. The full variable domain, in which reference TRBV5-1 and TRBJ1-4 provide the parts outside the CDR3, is KAGVTQTPRYLIKTRGQQVTLSCSPISGHRSVSWYQQTPGQGLQFLFEYFSETQRNKGNFPGRFSGRQFSNSRSEMNVSTLELGDSALYLCASSLANRGNEKLFFGSGTQLSVL.

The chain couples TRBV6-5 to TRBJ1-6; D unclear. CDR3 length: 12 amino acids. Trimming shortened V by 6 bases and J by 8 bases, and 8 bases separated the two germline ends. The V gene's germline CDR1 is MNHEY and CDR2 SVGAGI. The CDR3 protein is CASRRNDSPLHF. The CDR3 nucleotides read TGTGCCAGCAGGCGGAATGATTCACCCCTCCACTTT.

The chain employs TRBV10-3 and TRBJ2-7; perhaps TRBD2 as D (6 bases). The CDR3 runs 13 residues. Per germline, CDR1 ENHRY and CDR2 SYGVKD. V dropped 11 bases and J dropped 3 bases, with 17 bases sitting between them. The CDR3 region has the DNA TGTGCCTACGGGGGTCTAGAGATCTACGAGCAGTACTTC. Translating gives CAYGGLEIYEQYF.